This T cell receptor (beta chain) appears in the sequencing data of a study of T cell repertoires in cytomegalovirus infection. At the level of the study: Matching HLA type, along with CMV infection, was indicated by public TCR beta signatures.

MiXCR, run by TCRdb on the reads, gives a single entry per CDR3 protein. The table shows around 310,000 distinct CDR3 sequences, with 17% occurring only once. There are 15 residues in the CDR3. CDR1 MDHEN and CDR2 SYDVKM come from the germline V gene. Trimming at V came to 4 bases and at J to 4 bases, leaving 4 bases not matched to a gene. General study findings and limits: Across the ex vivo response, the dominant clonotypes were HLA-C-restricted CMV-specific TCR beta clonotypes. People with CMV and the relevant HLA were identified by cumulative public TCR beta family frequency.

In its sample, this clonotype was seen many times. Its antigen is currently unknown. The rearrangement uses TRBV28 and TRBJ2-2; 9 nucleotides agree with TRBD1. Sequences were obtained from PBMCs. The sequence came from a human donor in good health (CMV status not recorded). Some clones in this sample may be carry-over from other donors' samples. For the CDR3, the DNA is TGTGCCAGCAGTTCACAGGGGGCAGGCACCGGGGAGCTGTTTTTT. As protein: CASSSQGAGTGELFF.